These 14 T cell receptor beta chains were sequenced from one sample in a study of technical replicates of blood from several donors. Using immunoSEQ multiplex PCR, the repertoire was profiled, and TCRdb retains in-frame clones only, with some absent. The sample has roughly 90,000 clones, roughly 92% seen once. The specimen was T cells isolated from PBMCs. Every receptor here comes from a human donor in good health.

This chain joins TRBV5-1 and TRBJ1-4; tentatively, D is TRBD1 (6 bases). This CDR3 is built from 19 residues. Germline V lookup: CDR1 SGHRS, CDR2 YFSETQ. The V gene lost 2 bases and the J gene lost 0 bases, with 20 bases spanning the gap. The CDR3: CASSFTDRDTEATNEKLFF. CDR3 nucleotide sequence: TGCGCCAGCAGCTTCACAGACCGGGACACGGAAGCAACTAATGAAAAACTGTTTTTT.

J is TRBJ2-1 and V is TRBV11-3, with 7 bases that match TRBD1. The CDR3 length is 12 residues. Unmatched junction bases numbered 3, after V lost 5 bases and J lost 8 bases. Germline lookup yields CDR1 SGHNT and CDR2 YENEEA. This CDR3 is CASSIQGHEQFF. The CDR3 nucleotides read TGTGCCAGCAGCATACAGGGGCATGAGCAGTTCTTC.

The gene calls are TRBV6-6 and TRBJ2-7, with D possibly TRBD1 on 5 matching bases. Looked up from germline, CDR1 is MNHNY and CDR2 is SVGAGI (reference sequence). V was pared by 0 bases and J by 1 base, with 7 bases between. This CDR3 spans 14 amino acids. The DNA for the CDR3 is TGTGCCAGCAGTTACTCGCAGGGTTCCTACGAGCAGTACTTC. It codes for CASSYSQGSYEQYF.

V and J are TRBV5-6 and TRBJ1-2; the D gene is possibly TRBD1 (5 bases). Germline V lookup: CDR1 SGHDT, CDR2 YYEEEE. V was shortened by 0 bases and J by 1 base, with 7 bases between the two germline ends. CDR3 length equals 14 residues. CDR3 in amino acids: CASSLVQGNYGYTF. CDR3 bases: TGTGCCAGCAGCTTGGTTCAGGGTAACTATGGCTACACCTTC.

The chain uses TRBV11-1 and TRBJ2-2; possible D gene TRBD1, 6 bases. CDR1 and CDR2 (germline): SGHAT, FQDESV (reference sequence). This CDR3 has 15 amino acids. V lost 5 bases and J 5 bases, leaving 15 bases between the germline ends. The CDR3 loop reads CASSKSRTETGELFF. The DNA for the CDR3 is TGTGCCAGCAGCAAAAGTAGGACAGAGACCGGGGAGCTGTTTTTT.

V and J are TRBV13 and TRBJ2-2; 8 bases align to TRBD1. Germline assignment: CDR1 PRHDT and CDR2 FYEKMQ (reference sequence). This CDR3 has 17 residues. The junction had 13 bases not matched to a gene; V was cut back by 6 bases and J by 4 bases. For the CDR3, the DNA is TGTGCCAGCAGTCCGGCCGACAGGGGATCGAGCACCGGGGAGCTGTTTTTT. Translation gives CASSPADRGSSTGELFF.

The chain couples TRBV5-1 to TRBJ1-3; 7 nucleotides align to TRBD1. Per germline, CDR1 SGHRS and CDR2 YFSETQ. Trimming at V came to 4 bases and at J to 2 bases, leaving 6 bases not matched to a gene. The CDR3 loop spans 15 amino acids. CDR3 bases: TGCGCCAGCAGCCTTACGACAGGGACTGGAAACACCATATATTTT. This encodes CASSLTTGTGNTIYF.

The chain is built from TRBV5-1 and TRBJ2-7, with D possibly matching TRBD1 (5 bases). Trimming stripped 4 bases from V and 0 bases from J, with 17 bases between. CDR1 is SGHRS and CDR2 is YFSETQ in the germline V gene. This CDR3 contains 16 residues. CDR3 nucleotide sequence: TGCGCCAGCAGCGGTAAACAGGTTTCCAACTCCTACGAGCAGTACTTC. Amino acids: CASSGKQVSNSYEQYF.

The rearrangement links TRBV29-1 to TRBJ1-4; 8 bases are a match to TRBD1. The V segment lost 6 bases and the J segment 7 bases; nucleotides outside the gene matches: 7. Germline CDR1 is SQVTM and CDR2 is ANQGSEA. This CDR3 is 13 amino acids long. The CDR3 here is CSVETGVGEKLFF. For the CDR3, the DNA is TGCAGCGTGGAGACAGGGGTGGGTGAAAAACTGTTTTTT.

The J gene is TRBJ2-7, the V gene TRBV29-1; TRBD1 matches at 8 bases. The trim removed 4 bases at V and 2 bases at J, leaving 4 bases unmatched. The CDR3 extends over 13 amino acids. In germline, CDR1 is SQVTM, CDR2 ANQGSEA. CDR3: CSVVRTGTYEQYF. CDR3 in DNA: TGCAGCGTTGTGCGGACAGGGACCTACGAGCAGTACTTC.

V gene TRBV11-3 combines with J gene TRBJ1-2, with TRBD1 as a possible D gene (5 bases). CDR1 and CDR2 from the germline V gene are SGHNT and YENEEA. The CDR3 is 15 amino acids. Trimming shortened V by 4 bases and J by 3 bases, and 15 bases separated the two germline ends. As DNA, the CDR3 is TGTGCCAGCAGCTCGACAGTATCCCCCCACTATGGCTACACCTTC. It translates to CASSSTVSPHYGYTF.

This sequence joins TRBV15 and TRBJ1-5; 9 nucleotides align to TRBD1. CDR1 and CDR2 from the germline V gene are LNHNV and YYDKDF (reference sequence). CDR3 size: 16 residues. The junction had 6 bases not matched to a gene; V was cut back by 2 bases and J by 4 bases. The CDR3 is CATSRTTGGENQPQHF. CDR3 nucleotide sequence: TGTGCCACCAGCAGAACGACAGGGGGTGAGAATCAGCCCCAGCATTTT.

The rearrangement links TRBV27 to TRBJ2-5; D is ambiguous. V lost 3 bases to trimming and J lost 7 bases, with 9 bases between them. Germline lookup yields CDR1 MNHEY and CDR2 SMNVEV (reference sequence). The CDR3 extends over 12 amino acids. The CDR3 region is CASSFDKRTQYF. In nucleotides, the CDR3 is TGTGCCAGCAGTTTTGACAAAAGGACCCAGTACTTC.

This clone was seen a single time. The V call is TRBV7-3, the J call TRBJ1-5; D is uncertain. Looked up from germline, CDR1 is SGHTA and CDR2 is FQGTGA. The CDR3 consists of 12 residues. V was pared by 2 bases and J by 9 bases, with 8 bases between. The CDR3 bases are TGTGCCAGCAGCTTAGACGGAGGGCCCCAGCATTTT. The encoded protein is CASSLDGGPQHF.